This T cell receptor (beta chain) was sequenced for a study of control samples from healthy donors and cancer patients. Produced via immunoSEQ multiplex PCR; TCRdb's table is partial and in-frame only. Among approximately 150,000 clones listed, over 85% were seen once. The origin of this receptor is a man younger than 35 in good health. The sequenced material came from blood.

For the CDR3, the DNA is TGTGCCAGCAGTGAAGCGCTGTCACAATATGAAGCTTTCTTT. Amino acids: CASSEALSQYEAFF. The chain has TRBV6-1 and TRBJ1-1; D is ambiguous. This CDR3 is 14 amino acids long. Trimming removed 0 bases from V and 7 bases from J, with 12 bases in between. Germline lookup yields CDR1 MNHNS and CDR2 SASEGT.